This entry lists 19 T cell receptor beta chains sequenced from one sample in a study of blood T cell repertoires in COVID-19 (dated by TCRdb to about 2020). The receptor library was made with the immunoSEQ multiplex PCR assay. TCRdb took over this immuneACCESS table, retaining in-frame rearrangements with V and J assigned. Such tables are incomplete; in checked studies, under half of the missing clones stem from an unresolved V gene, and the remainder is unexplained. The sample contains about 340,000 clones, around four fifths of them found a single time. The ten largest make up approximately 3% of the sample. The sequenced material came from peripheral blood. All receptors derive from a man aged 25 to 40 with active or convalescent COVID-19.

This chain's CDR3 is CASSLGGGEQFF. The CDR3 DNA reads as TGTGCCAGCAGCTTAGGTGGGGGGGAGCAGTTCTTC. The chain recombines TRBV13 with TRBJ2-1; D is perhaps TRBD2 (6 bases). Trimming pared 0 bases from V and 10 bases from J, leaving 7 bases between. Germline CDR1 is PRHDT and CDR2 is FYEKMQ (reference sequence). This CDR3 spans 12 amino acids.

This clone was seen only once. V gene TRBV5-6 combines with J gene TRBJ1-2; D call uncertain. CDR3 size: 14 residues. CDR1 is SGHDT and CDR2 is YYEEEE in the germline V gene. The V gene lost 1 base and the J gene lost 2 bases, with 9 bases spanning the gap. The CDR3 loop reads CASSLPGMNYGYTF. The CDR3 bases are TGTGCCAGCAGCTTGCCGGGGATGAACTATGGCTACACCTTC.

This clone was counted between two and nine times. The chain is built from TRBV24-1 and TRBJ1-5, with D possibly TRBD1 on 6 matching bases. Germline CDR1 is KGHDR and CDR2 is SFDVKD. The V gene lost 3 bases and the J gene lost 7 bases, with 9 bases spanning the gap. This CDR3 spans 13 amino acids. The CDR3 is CATSDRRGQPQHF. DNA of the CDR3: TGTGCCACCAGTGATCGTAGGGGGCAGCCCCAGCATTTT.

The CDR3 DNA follows: TGTGCCAGCTCACCCCCACTAGGAAGTGAGCAGTTCTTC. The encoded protein is CASSPPLGSEQFF. The rearrangement links TRBV18 to TRBJ2-1; a possible D gene is TRBD2 (5 bases). The V end was cut by 3 bases, the J end by 9 bases, with 12 bases between. The CDR3 is made up of 13 amino acids. The germline V gene encodes CDR1 KGHSH and CDR2 LQKENI.

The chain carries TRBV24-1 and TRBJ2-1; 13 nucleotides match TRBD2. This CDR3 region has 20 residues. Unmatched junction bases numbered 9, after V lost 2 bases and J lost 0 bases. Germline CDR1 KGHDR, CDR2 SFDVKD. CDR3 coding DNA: TGTGCCACCAGTGATTCTTTGACTAGCGGGAGGAAAAGCTCCTACAATGAGCAGTTCTTC. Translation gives CATSDSLTSGRKSSYNEQFF.

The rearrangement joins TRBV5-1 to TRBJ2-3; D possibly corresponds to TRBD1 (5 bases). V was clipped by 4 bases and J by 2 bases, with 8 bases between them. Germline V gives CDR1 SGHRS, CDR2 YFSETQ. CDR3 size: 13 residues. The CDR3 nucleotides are TGCGCCAGCAGCCAGGGCCTCACAGATACGCAGTATTTT. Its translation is CASSQGLTDTQYF.

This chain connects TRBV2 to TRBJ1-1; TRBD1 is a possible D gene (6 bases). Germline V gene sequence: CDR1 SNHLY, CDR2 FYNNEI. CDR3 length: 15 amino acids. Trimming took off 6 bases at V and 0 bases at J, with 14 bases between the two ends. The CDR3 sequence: CASSWDILMNTEAFF. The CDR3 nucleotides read TGTGCCAGCAGCTGGGACATCCTTATGAACACTGAAGCTTTCTTT.

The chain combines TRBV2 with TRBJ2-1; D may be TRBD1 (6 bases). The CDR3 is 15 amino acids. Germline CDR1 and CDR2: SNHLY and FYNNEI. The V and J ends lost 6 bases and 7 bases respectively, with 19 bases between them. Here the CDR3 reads CASRDTGLRGNEQFF. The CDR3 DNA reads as TGTGCCAGCAGGGATACAGGGTTGAGGGGTAATGAGCAGTTCTTC.

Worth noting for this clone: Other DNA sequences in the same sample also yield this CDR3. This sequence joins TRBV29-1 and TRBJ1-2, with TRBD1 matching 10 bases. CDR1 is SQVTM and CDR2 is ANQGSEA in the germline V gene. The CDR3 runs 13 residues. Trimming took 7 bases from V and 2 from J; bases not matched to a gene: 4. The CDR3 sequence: CSAGTGENYGYTF. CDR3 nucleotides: TGCAGCGCCGGGACAGGGGAAAACTATGGCTACACCTTC.

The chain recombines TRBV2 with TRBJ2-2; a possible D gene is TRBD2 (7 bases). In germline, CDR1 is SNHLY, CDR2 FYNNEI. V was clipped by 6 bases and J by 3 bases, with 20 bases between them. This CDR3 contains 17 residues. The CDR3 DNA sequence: TGTGCCAGCAGGGGGGACTCCCTGGGGGGGCACACCGGGGAGCTGTTTTTT. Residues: CASRGDSLGGHTGELFF.

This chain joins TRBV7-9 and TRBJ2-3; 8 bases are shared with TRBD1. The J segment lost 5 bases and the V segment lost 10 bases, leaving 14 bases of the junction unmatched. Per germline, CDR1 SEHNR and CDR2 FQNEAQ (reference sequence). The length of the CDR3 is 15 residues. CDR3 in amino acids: CATTIDRGGGDTQYF. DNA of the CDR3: TGTGCCACCACGATCGACAGGGGCGGAGGAGATACGCAGTATTTT.

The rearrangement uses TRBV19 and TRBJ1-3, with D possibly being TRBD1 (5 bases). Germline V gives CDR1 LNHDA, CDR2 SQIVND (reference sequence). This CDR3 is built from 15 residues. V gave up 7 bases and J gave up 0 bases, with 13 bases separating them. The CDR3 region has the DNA TGTGCCAGTAAAGACAGCTTACACTCTGGAAACACCATATATTTT. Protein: CASKDSLHSGNTIYF.

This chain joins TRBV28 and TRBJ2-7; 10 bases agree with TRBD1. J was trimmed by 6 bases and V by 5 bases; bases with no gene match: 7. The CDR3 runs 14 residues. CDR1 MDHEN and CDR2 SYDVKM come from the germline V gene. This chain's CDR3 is CASSPRQGAGEQYF. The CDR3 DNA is TGTGCCAGCAGTCCCAGACAGGGGGCAGGCGAGCAGTACTTC.

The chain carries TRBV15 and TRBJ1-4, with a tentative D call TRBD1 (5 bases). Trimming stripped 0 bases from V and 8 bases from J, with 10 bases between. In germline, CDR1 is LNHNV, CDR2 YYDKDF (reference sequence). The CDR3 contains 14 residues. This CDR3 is CATSREQGREKLFF. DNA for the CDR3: TGTGCCACCAGCAGAGAGCAGGGCAGGGAAAAACTGTTTTTT.

Here the CDR3 DNA reads TGTGCCAGTAGTATCCCCGGGGGGCCCTCTTACAATGAGCAGTTCTTC. It codes for CASSIPGGPSYNEQFF. This chain links TRBV19 with TRBJ2-1; D perhaps matches TRBD2 (7 bases). CDR1 LNHDA and CDR2 SQIVND come from the germline V gene (reference sequence). The V end lost 3 bases, the J end lost 4 bases, and 16 bases lay between the germline ends. The CDR3 is 16 residues long. The complete variable domain, with remaining parts taken from reference TRBV19 and TRBJ2-1, reads DGGITQSPKYLFRKEGQNVTLSCEQNLNHDAMYWYRQDPGQGLRLIYYSQIVNDFQKGDIAEGYSVSREKKESFPLTVTSAQKNPTAFYLCASSIPGGPSYNEQFFGPGTRLTVL.

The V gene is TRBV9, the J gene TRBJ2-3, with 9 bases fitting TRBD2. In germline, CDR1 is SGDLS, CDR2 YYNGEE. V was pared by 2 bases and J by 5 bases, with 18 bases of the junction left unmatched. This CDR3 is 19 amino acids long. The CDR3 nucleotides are TGTGCCAGCAGCGTCACCCCCCATTTAGCGGGAGCCCCTAGAGATACGCAGTATTTT. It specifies CASSVTPHLAGAPRDTQYF.

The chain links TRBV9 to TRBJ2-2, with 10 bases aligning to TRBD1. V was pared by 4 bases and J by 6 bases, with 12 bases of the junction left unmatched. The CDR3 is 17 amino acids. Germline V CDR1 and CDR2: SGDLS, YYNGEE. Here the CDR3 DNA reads TGTGCCAGCAGCCGGGCCGGGACAGGGGTTATATCCGGGGAGCTGTTTTTT. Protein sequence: CASSRAGTGVISGELFF.

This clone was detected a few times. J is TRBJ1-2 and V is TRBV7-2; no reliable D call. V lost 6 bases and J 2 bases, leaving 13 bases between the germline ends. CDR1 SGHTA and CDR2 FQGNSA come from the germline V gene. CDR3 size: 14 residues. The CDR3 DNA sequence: TGTGCCAGCAGTTACACCGACAAGAACTATGGCTACACCTTC. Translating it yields CASSYTDKNYGYTF.

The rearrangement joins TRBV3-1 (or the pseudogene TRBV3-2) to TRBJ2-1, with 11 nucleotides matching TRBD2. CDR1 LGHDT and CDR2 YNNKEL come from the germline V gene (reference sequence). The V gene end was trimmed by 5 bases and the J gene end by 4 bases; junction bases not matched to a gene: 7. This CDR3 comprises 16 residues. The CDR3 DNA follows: TGTGCCAGCAGCGATGGTCGGACTAGCGGGTACAATGAGCAGTTCTTC. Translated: CASSDGRTSGYNEQFF.